Here is one T cell receptor (beta chain) with its context. Its antigen remains unknown. From RNA transcripts, TCR beta CDR3 regions were amplified. The study used the HTBI primer set for a first-round RT-PCR of the TCR CDR3. TCRdb re-called the multiplex PCR reads through MiXCR, storing one row per CDR3 protein. The top ten clones hold about 40% of a sample with under 250,000 distinct CDR3 sequences, over 20% of them seen once. The V end was cut by 5 bases, the J end by 6 bases, with 20 bases between. This CDR3 comprises 16 residues. Germline V gives CDR1 SNHLY, CDR2 FYNNEI. Among ophthalmopathy patients, the Clinical Activity Score reached at least 3, the NOSPECS grade reached at least 4, and duration remained under 3 months. The authors took PBMCs from roughly 9.7 ml fresh peripheral blood. The data stem from a study of T cells in Graves' hyperthyroidism and ophthalmopathy. The study's findings and limits: Onset of ophthalmopathy came a median around 6.2 months after the model predicted it. Blood shared most expanded thyroid clonotypes above 0.001.

Sequencing was performed on blood. The TCR comes from a woman aged 35 to 49 with Graves' ophthalmopathy. The chain combines TRBV2 with TRBJ1-5, with a tentative D call TRBD1 (6 bases). CDR3 residues: CASSMDSYRFGQPQHF. The CDR3 nucleotides read TGTGCCAGCAGTATGGACAGCTATCGATTCGGTCAGCCCCAGCATTTT.